Shown below are 17 T cell receptor beta chains from a single sample sequenced in a study of CD8 T cells in ankylosing spondylitis. Findings and caveats of the study: Ankylosing spondylitis blood seemed to carry a telltale TCR beta motif made of roughly eight highly homologous variants.

Their specific antigens are unknown. MiXCR, run by TCRdb on the 5' RACE reads, gives a single entry per CDR3 protein. The sample shows around 100,000 distinct CDR3 sequences, about 8.3% of them seen only once. The sequenced material came from blood, either unsorted or a sorted T cell fraction (not recorded which). The receptors derive from a male donor with ankylosing spondylitis.

This clonotype appeared a few times. J is TRBJ2-2 and V is TRBV28, with D possibly TRBD2 on 6 matching bases. The V gene's germline CDR1 is MDHEN and CDR2 SYDVKM. Trimming removed 7 bases at V and 7 bases at J, with 28 bases between. CDR3 length: 18 residues. The CDR3, as DNA: TGTGCCAGCAATCTTCCCTCTCACGGGAGAGTCGGAGGCGGGGAGCTGTTTTTT. Translated: CASNLPSHGRVGGGELFF. The full variable domain, rest sourced from reference TRBV28 and TRBJ2-2, is DVKVTQSSRYLVKRTGEKVFLECVQDMDHENMFWYRQDPGLGLRLIYFSYDVKMKEKGDIPEGYSVSREKKERFSLILESASTNQTSMYLCASNLPSHGRVGGGELFFGEGSRLTVL.

This clonotype was seen a handful of times. The CDR3 sequence: CASSLAAVNRGGYF. The CDR3 DNA follows: TGTGCCAGCAGCTTGGCGGCAGTCAACCGTGGTGGGTACTTC. This chain links TRBV5-6 with TRBJ2-7, with no clear D. Germline V lookup: CDR1 SGHDT, CDR2 YYEEEE. The CDR3 totals 14 residues. Trimming took 0 bases from V and 12 from J, leaving 19 bases between them.

V gene TRBV24-1 combines with J gene TRBJ2-7, with 7 bases that match TRBD2. Germline V CDR1 and CDR2: KGHDR, SFDVKD. CDR3 length equals 13 residues. V gave up 4 bases and J gave up 7 bases; unmatched junction bases: 6. The CDR3 DNA reads as TGTGCCACCAGTGACACGGTCGGGAGGGAGCAGTACTTC. Translated: CATSDTVGREQYF.

This clonotype was detected ten times or more. The V call is TRBV9, the J call TRBJ2-2; D possibly corresponds to TRBD1 (6 bases). Trimming took off 4 bases at V and 4 bases at J, with 14 bases between the two ends. The CDR3 has 15 residues. The V gene's germline CDR1 is SGDLS and CDR2 YYNGEE. CDR3 DNA sequence: TGTGCCAGCAGCACAGGGAGATCCGGCACCGGGGAGCTGTTTTTT. It translates to CASSTGRSGTGELFF.

This clonotype was seen a handful of times. The CDR3 here is CASSFGTGGNEQYF. The CDR3 bases are TGTGCCAGCAGTTTCGGGACAGGGGGGAACGAGCAGTACTTC. The chain joins TRBV27 to TRBJ2-7; TRBD1 matches 11 bases. Germline V lookup: CDR1 MNHEY, CDR2 SMNVEV (reference sequence). The CDR3 extends over 14 amino acids. Trimming cost V 3 bases and J 5 bases; bases outside gene matches: 3.

This clonotype was seen at least ten times. V gene TRBV3-1 combines with J gene TRBJ2-5; D is undetermined. V lost 0 bases to trimming and J lost 5 bases, with 16 bases between them. This CDR3 has 16 residues. Germline-derived CDR1 and CDR2 are LGHDT and YNNKEL (reference sequence). CDR3 in amino acids: CASSQEIGSFRETQYF. CDR3 nucleotides: TGTGCCAGCAGCCAAGAAATCGGGTCCTTCAGGGAGACCCAGTACTTC.

Of note for this clonotype: One end of the junction varies from germline; a read error may be responsible. The chain has TRBV5-4 and TRBJ2-2; perhaps TRBD2 as D (6 bases). From germline, CDR1 is SGHNT and CDR2 YYREEE (reference sequence). The CDR3 is 14 residues long. In nucleotides, the CDR3 is TGTGCCAGCAGTTTGGGACTTTACACCGGGGAGCTGTTTTTT. This codes for CASSLGLYTGELFF.

This clonotype was detected ten times or more. The chain combines TRBV7-9 with TRBJ2-7, with D maybe TRBD1 (5 bases). Trimming left V 5 bases short and J 4 bases short, with 18 bases between. The CDR3 spans 15 residues. The germline CDR1 and CDR2 sequences are SEHNR and FQNEAQ (reference sequence). This CDR3 is CASSQQETDPYEQYF. The CDR3 coding sequence is TGTGCCAGCAGCCAACAAGAGACAGACCCATACGAGCAGTACTTC.

This clonotype was counted many times. This chain joins TRBV4-1 and TRBJ1-1; D unclear. Looked up from germline, CDR1 is MGHRA and CDR2 is YSYEKL. The ends were cut back, 1 base at V and 3 bases at J, with 12 bases in the middle. The length of the CDR3 is 15 residues. As DNA, the CDR3 is TGCGCCAGCAGCCAAGTCCTCGGCCCGGACACTGAAGCTTTCTTT. Its protein is CASSQVLGPDTEAFF.

This clonotype was observed at least ten times. V is TRBV14 and J is TRBJ2-7, with D hard to call. Germline values: CDR1 SGHDN, CDR2 FVKESK. The CDR3 spans 12 residues. Trimming shortened V by 3 bases and J by 4 bases, and 7 bases separated the two germline ends. The CDR3 spells CASSQDIYEQYF. The CDR3 DNA sequence: TGTGCCAGCAGCCAGGATATTTACGAGCAGTACTTC.

This chain uses TRBV6-4 with TRBJ2-3; perhaps D is TRBD1 or TRBD2 (6 bases each). Germline values: CDR1 MRHNA, CDR2 SNTAGT. V gave up 0 bases and J gave up 2 bases, with 9 bases separating them. The CDR3 runs 15 residues. CDR3 DNA sequence: TGTGCCAGCAGTGACTCCGGGGGCCACACAGATACGCAGTATTTT. It translates to CASSDSGGHTDTQYF.

This clonotype was seen many times. The chain recombines TRBV7-6 with TRBJ2-3, with 9 bases aligning to TRBD2. The ends lost 2 bases at V and 0 bases at J; junction bases unmatched: 12. The CDR3 contains 19 residues. CDR1 is SGHVS and CDR2 is FNYEAQ in the germline V gene. The CDR3 sequence is CASSLNLSGRTPSTDTQYF. The CDR3 region has the DNA TGTGCCAGCAGCTTAAATCTGAGCGGGAGGACCCCAAGCACAGATACGCAGTATTTT.

This clonotype was found many times. This chain joins TRBV15 and TRBJ2-5, with 8 positions matching TRBD2. Germline trimming cut 0 bases from V and 3 bases from J; bases unmatched to any gene: 6. This CDR3 has 16 amino acids. Per the germline V gene, CDR1 is LNHNV and CDR2 is YYDKDF (reference sequence). The CDR3 reads CATSRDTGGPEETQYF. The DNA of the CDR3 is TGTGCCACCAGCAGAGATACGGGAGGGCCGGAAGAGACCCAGTACTTC.

This clonotype was observed at least ten times. The chain is built from TRBV20-1 and TRBJ2-7; TRBD2 aligns across 7 bases. The CDR3 has 13 amino acids. Trimming cost V 1 base and J 2 bases; bases outside gene matches: 2. Germline-derived CDR1 and CDR2 are DFQATT and SNEGSKA (reference sequence). The CDR3 loop reads CSARGEGTYEQYV. For the CDR3, the DNA is TGCAGTGCTAGAGGGGAGGGGACCTACGAGCAGTACGTC.

At least ten counts were recorded for this clonotype. The chain joins TRBV12-3 or TRBV12-4 to TRBJ2-1, with 7 bases identical to TRBD1. CDR3 length: 12 residues. J gave up 6 bases and V 6 bases, and 2 bases lay outside the gene matches. DNA of the CDR3: TGTGCCAGCAGATCAGGGGGCAATGAGCAGTTCTTC. It specifies CASRSGGNEQFF.

V and J are TRBV24-1 and TRBJ1-5; TRBD1 matches 10 bases. This CDR3 region has 15 residues. V shed 3 bases and J 7 bases; nucleotides not matched to a gene: 5. CDR1 is KGHDR and CDR2 is SFDVKD in the germline V gene. CDR3 protein: CATSDEDRGGQPQHF. The CDR3 nucleotides are TGTGCCACCAGTGATGAGGACAGGGGGGGACAGCCCCAGCATTTT.

The rearrangement links TRBV10-2 to TRBJ2-7; D remains ambiguous. Trimming cost V 5 bases and J 0 bases, with 11 bases left between them. Germline assignment: CDR1 WSHSY and CDR2 SAAADI. This CDR3 is built from 14 residues. CDR3 DNA sequence: TGCGCCAGCAGTTATGGAGAGAGCTCCTACGAGCAGTACGTC. Its protein is CASSYGESSYEQYV.